This T cell receptor beta chain was recovered during a study of cytomegalovirus exposure and HLA in healthy donors. Study-wide results and caveats: A later examination showed that TCR association rates differed by HLA locus, with DRB1 most and HLA-C fewest.

PCR used 60 Vbeta primers and 13 Jbeta primers. The table came from immunoSEQ multiplex PCR; TCRdb's copy has only in-frame clones and leaves some out. The profile covers about 68,000 clones, with 80% to 90% appearing a single time and roughly 6.8% taken by the ten largest. This clone was counted a few times. Its specificity is unknown. CDR1 SGHRS and CDR2 YFSETQ come from the germline V gene. V was clipped by 3 bases and J by 4 bases, with 12 bases between them. CDR3 length equals 14 residues. The chain recombines TRBV5-1 with TRBJ2-3, with D tentatively TRBD2 (5 bases). The origin of this receptor is a human donor in good health. The sequenced material came from PBMCs. This CDR3 reads CASSSAAASDTQYF. DNA for the CDR3: TGCGCCAGCAGCTCCGCAGCGGCATCAGATACGCAGTATTTT.